Listed here is a single T cell receptor (beta chain). How the authors handled the data: From reference gene primer amplification, estimates of nucleated cell counts were derived. The table came from immunoSEQ multiplex PCR; TCRdb's copy has only in-frame clones and leaves some out. V and J calls and clone size are given by that table; D and trimming were obtained from the DNA. Of about 50,000 clones in the sample, 87% were seen once. The data were obtained in a study of blood T cell repertoires in COVID-19. The ends lost 0 bases at V and 5 bases at J; junction bases unmatched: 2. Germline CDR1 reads SGDLS; CDR2 reads YYNGEE. This CDR3 is 16 amino acids long.

Sequenced sample: peripheral blood. V usage is TRBV9 and J usage is TRBJ2-2; 12 bases map to TRBD2. The source is a human donor with active COVID-19. The donor label of this sample is uncertain. This chain's CDR3 is CASSVGLAGGTGELFF. In DNA form, the CDR3 reads TGTGCCAGCAGCGTAGGGCTAGCGGGGGGGACCGGGGAGCTGTTTTTT.